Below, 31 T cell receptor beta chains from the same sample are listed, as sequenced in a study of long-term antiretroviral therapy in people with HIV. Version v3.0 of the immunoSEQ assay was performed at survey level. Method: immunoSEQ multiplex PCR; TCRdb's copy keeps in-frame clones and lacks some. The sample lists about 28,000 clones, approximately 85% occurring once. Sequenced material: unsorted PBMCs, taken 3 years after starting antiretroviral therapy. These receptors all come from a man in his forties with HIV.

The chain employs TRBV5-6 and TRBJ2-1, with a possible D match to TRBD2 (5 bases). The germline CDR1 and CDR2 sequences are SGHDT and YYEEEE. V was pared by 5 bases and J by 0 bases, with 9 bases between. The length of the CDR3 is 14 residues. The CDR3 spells CASSGRDSYNEQFF. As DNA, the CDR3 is TGTGCCAGCAGTGGCCGGGACTCCTACAATGAGCAGTTCTTC.

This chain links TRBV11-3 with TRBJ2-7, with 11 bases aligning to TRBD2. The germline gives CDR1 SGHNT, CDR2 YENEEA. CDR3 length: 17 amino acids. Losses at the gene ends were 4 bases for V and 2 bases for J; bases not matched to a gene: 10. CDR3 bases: TGTGCCAGCAGCTCATGGGGTAGCGGGAGGGCGGCCTACGAGCAGTACTTC. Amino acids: CASSSWGSGRAAYEQYF.

The CDR3 here is CASSKGYEQYF. The CDR3 region has the DNA TGTGCCAGCAGTAAAGGCTACGAGCAGTACTTC. The rearrangement links TRBV6-5 to TRBJ2-7, with D hard to call. Germline-derived CDR1 and CDR2 are MNHEY and SVGAGI. With 5 bases removed from V and 3 bases from J, the gap between germline ends came to 5 bases. The CDR3 totals 11 residues.

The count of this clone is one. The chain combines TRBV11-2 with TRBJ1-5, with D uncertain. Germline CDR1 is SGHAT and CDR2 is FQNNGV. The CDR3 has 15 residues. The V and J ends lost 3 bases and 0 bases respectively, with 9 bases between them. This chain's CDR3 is CASSFDGSSNQPQHF. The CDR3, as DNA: TGTGCCAGCAGCTTTGACGGCTCTAGCAATCAGCCCCAGCATTTT.

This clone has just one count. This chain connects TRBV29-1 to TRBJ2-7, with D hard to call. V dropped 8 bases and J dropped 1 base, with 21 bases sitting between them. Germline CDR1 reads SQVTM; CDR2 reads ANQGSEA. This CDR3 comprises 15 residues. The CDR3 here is CSWNLGQATSYEQYF. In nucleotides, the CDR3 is TGCAGCTGGAACTTGGGTCAGGCCACTTCCTACGAGCAGTACTTC.

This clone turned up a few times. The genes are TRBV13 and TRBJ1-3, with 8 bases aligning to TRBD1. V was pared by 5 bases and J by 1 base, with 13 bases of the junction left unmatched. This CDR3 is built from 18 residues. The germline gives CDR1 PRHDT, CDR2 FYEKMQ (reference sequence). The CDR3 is CASSSRDRLNFSGNTIYF. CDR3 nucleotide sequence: TGTGCCAGCAGCAGCCGGGACAGGCTGAATTTTTCTGGAAACACCATATATTTT. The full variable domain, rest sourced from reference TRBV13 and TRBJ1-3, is AAGVIQSPRHLIKEKRETATLKCYPIPRHDTVYWYQQGPGQDPQFLISFYEKMQSDKGSIPDRFSAQQFSDYHSELNMSSLELGDSALYFCASSSRDRLNFSGNTIYFGEGSWLTVV.

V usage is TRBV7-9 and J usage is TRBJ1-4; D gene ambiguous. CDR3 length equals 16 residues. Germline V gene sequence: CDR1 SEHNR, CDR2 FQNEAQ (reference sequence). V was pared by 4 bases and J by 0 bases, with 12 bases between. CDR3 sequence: CASSSVVLATNEKLFF. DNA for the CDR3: TGTGCCAGCAGCTCCGTCGTACTTGCAACTAATGAAAAACTGTTTTTT.

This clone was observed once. The CDR3 nucleotides read TGTGCCAGCAGCCCGGGAGGGGGGTTCACTGAAGCTTTCTTT. Translating it yields CASSPGGGFTEAFF. The rearrangement joins TRBV9 to TRBJ1-1; perhaps TRBD1 as D (6 bases). Germline CDR1 SGDLS, CDR2 YYNGEE. V shed 4 bases and J shed 4 bases, with 14 bases lying between them. The CDR3 is made up of 14 amino acids.

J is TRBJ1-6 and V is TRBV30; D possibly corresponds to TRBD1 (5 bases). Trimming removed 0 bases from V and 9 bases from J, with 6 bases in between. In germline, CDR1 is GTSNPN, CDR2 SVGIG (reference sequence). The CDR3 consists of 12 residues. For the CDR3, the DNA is TGTGCCTGGAGTGTAGGGGCTTCACCCCTCCACTTT. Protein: CAWSVGASPLHF.

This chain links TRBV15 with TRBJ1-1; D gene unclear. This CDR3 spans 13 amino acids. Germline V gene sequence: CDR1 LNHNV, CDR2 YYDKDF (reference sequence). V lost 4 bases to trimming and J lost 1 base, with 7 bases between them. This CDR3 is CATSTDKNTEAFF. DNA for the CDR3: TGTGCCACCAGCACAGACAAGAACACTGAAGCTTTCTTT.

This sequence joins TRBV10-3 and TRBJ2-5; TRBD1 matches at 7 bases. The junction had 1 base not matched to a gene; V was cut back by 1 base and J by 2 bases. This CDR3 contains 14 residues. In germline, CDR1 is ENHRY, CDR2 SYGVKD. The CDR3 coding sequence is TGTGCCATCAGTGAGTTGACAGGGCAAGAGACCCAGTACTTC. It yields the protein CAISELTGQETQYF.

CDR3 nucleotides: TGTGCCAGCAGCCCATTAGCGGGAGGGGACTACGAGCAGTACTTC. Its protein product is CASSPLAGGDYEQYF. The rearrangement uses TRBV11-3 and TRBJ2-7; TRBD2 matches at 11 bases. The CDR3 contains 15 residues. Germline V gives CDR1 SGHNT, CDR2 YENEEA. J was trimmed by 3 bases and V by 5 bases; bases with no gene match: 6.

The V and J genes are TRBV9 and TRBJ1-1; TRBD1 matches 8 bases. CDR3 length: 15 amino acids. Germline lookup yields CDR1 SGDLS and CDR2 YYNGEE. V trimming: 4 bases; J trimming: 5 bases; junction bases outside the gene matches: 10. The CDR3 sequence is CASSTRTGFGTEAFF. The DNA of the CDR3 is TGTGCCAGCAGCACCCGGACAGGGTTTGGGACTGAAGCTTTCTTT. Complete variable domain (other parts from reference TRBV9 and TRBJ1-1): DSGVTQTPKHLITATGQRVTLRCSPRSGDLSVYWYQQSLDQGLQFLIQYYNGEERAKGNILERFSAQQFPDLHSELNLSSLELGDSALYFCASSTRTGFGTEAFFGQGTRLTVV.

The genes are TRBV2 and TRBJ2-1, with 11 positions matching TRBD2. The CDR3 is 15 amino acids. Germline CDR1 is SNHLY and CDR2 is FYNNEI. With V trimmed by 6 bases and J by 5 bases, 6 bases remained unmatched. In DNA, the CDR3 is TGTGCCAGCAGCGATGGACTAGCGGGTCACAATGAGCAGTTCTTC. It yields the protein CASSDGLAGHNEQFF.

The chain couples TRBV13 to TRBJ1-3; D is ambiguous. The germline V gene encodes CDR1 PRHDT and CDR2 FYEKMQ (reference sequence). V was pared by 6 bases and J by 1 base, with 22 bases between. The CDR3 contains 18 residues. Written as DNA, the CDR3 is TGTGCCAGCAGACGGCTAACCGCGGGTATGGCGTCTGGAAACACCATATATTTT. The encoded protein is CASRRLTAGMASGNTIYF.

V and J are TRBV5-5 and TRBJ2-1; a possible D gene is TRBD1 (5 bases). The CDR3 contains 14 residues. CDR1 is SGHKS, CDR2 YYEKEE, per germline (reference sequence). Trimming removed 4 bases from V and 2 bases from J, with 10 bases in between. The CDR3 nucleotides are TGTGCCAGCAGCCGACAGATTACCTACAATGAGCAGTTCTTC. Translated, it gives CASSRQITYNEQFF.

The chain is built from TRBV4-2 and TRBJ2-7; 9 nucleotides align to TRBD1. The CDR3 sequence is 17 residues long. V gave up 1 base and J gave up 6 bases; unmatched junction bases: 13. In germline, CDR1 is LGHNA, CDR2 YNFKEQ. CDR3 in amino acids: CASSQVKAGTGFLEQYF. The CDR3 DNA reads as TGTGCCAGCAGCCAAGTCAAAGCCGGGACAGGGTTTCTCGAGCAGTACTTC.

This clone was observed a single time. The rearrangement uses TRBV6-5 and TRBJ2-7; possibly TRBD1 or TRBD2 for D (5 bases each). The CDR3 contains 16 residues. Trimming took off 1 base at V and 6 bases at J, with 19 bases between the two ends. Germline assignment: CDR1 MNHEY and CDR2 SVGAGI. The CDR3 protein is CASSYYGDGRGGEQYF. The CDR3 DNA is TGTGCCAGCAGTTACTATGGGGACGGGCGAGGTGGCGAGCAGTACTTC.

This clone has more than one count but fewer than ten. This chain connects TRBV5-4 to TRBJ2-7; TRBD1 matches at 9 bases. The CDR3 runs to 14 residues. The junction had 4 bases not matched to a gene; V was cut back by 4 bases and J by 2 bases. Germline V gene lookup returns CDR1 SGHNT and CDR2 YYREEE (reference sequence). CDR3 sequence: CASSTGGNTYEQYF. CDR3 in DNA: TGTGCCAGCAGCACAGGGGGCAACACCTACGAGCAGTACTTC.

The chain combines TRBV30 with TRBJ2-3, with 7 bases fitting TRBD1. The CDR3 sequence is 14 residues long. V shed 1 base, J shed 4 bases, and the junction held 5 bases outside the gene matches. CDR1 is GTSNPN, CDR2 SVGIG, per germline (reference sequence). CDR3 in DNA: TGTGCCTGGAGTGGGGGACAGCCACCAGATACGCAGTATTTT. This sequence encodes CAWSGGQPPDTQYF.

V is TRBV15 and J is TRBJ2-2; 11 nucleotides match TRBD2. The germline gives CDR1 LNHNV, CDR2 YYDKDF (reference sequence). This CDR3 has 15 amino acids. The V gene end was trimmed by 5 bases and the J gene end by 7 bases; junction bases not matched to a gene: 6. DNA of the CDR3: TGTGCCACCAGCCAGACTAGCGGGATTAGCGGGGAGCTGTTTTTT. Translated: CATSQTSGISGELFF.

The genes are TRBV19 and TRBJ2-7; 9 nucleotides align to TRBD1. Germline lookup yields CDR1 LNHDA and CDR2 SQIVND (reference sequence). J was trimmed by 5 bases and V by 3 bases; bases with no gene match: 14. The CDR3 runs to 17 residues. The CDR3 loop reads CASSINPNNRGQNEQYF. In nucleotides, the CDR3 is TGTGCCAGTAGTATCAACCCTAATAACAGGGGGCAGAACGAGCAGTACTTC.

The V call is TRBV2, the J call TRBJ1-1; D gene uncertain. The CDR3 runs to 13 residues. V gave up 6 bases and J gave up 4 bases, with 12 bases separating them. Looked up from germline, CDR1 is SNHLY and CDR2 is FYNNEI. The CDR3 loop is CASRETGSTEAFF. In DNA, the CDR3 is TGTGCCAGCAGAGAGACCGGGAGCACTGAAGCTTTCTTT. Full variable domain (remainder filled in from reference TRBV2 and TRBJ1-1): EPEVTQTPSHQVTQMGQEVILRCVPISNHLYFYWYRQILGQKVEFLVSFYNNEISEKSEIFDDQFSVERPDGSNFTLKIRSTKLEDSAMYFCASRETGSTEAFFGQGTRLTVV.

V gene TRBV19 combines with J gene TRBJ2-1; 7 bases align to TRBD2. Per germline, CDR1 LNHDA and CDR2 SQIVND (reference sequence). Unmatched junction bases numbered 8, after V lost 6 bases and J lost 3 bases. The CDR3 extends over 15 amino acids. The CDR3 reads CASSPLAGVYNEQFF. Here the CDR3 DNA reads TGTGCCAGTAGCCCCCTCGCGGGAGTCTACAATGAGCAGTTCTTC.

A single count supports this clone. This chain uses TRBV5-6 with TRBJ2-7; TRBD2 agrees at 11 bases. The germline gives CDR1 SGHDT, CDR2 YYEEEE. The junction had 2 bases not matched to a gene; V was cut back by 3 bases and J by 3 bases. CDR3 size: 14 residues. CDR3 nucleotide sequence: TGTGCCAGCAGCTGGGGGACTAGCGGCTACGAGCAGTACTTC. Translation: CASSWGTSGYEQYF.

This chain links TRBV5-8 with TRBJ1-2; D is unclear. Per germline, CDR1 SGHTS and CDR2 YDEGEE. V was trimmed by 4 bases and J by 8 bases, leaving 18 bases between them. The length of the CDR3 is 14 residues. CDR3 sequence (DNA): TGTGCCAGCAGCGGCCTCGTCGTCGCGAGCGGCTACACCTTC. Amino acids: CASSGLVVASGYTF.

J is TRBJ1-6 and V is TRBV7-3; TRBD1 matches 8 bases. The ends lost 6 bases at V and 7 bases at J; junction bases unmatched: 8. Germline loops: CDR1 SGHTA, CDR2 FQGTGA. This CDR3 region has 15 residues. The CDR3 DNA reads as TGTGCCAGCAGTCAGGACAGGGCAGGCAATTCACCCCTCCACTTT. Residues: CASSQDRAGNSPLHF.

Here the CDR3 reads CASSLTGKGYGYTF. The CDR3 DNA follows: TGTGCCAGCAGCTTAACAGGGAAAGGCTATGGCTACACCTTC. The V and J genes are TRBV11-3 and TRBJ1-2, with D possibly TRBD1 on 6 matching bases. There are 14 residues in the CDR3. From germline, CDR1 is SGHNT and CDR2 YENEEA. V lost 2 bases, J lost 4 bases, and 11 bases lay in between.

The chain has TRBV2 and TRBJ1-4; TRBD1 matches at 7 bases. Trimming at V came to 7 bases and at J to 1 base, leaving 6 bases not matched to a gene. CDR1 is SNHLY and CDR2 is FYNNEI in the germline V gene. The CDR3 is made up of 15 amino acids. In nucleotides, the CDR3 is TGTGCCAGCACTATAGGGGGCTTAACTAATGAAAAACTGTTTTTT. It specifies CASTIGGLTNEKLFF.

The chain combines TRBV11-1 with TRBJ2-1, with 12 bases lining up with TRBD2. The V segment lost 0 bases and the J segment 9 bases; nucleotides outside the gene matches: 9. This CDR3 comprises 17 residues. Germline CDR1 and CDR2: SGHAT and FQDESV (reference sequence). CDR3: CASSLATGLAGISEQFF. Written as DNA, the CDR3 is TGTGCCAGCAGCTTAGCGACAGGACTAGCGGGAATAAGTGAGCAGTTCTTC. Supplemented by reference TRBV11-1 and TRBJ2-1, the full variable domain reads EAEVAQSPRYKITEKSQAVAFWCDPISGHATLYWYRQILGQGPELLVQFQDESVVDDSQLPKDRFSAERLKGVDSTLKIQPAELGDSAMYLCASSLATGLAGISEQFFGPGTRLTVL.

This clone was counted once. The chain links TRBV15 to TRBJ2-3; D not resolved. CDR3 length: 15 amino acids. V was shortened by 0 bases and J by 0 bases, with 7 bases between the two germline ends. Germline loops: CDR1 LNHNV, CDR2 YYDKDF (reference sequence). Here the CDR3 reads CATSRDLASTDTQYF. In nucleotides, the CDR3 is TGTGCCACCAGCAGAGATTTAGCTAGCACAGATACGCAGTATTTT.